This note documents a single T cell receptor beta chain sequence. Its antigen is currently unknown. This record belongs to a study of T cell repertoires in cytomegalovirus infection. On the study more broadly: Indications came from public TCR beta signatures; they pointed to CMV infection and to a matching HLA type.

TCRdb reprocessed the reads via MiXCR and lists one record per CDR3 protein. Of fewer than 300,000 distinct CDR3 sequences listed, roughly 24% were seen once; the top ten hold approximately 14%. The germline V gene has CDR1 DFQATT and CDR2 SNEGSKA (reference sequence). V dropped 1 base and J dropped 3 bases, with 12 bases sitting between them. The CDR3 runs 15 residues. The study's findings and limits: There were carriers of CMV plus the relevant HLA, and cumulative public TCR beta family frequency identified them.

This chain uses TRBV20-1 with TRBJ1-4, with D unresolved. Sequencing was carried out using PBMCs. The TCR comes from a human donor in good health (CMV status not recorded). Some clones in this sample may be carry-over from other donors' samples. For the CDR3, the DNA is TGCAGTGCTAGAGTACCTCCAGAGGCTAATGAAAAACTGTTTTTT. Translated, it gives CSARVPPEANEKLFF.